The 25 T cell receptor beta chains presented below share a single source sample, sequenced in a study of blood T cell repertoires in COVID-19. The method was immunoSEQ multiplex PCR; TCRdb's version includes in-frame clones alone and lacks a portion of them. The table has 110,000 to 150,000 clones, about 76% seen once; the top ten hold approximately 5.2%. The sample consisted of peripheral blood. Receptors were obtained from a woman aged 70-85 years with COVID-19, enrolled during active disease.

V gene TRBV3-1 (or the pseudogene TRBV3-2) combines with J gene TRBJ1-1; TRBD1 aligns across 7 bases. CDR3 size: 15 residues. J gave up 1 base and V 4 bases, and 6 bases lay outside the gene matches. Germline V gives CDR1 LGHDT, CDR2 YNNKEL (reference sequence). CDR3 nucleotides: TGTGCCAGCAGCCCAAAGGGGGCGGGGAACACTGAAGCTTTCTTT. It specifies CASSPKGAGNTEAFF.

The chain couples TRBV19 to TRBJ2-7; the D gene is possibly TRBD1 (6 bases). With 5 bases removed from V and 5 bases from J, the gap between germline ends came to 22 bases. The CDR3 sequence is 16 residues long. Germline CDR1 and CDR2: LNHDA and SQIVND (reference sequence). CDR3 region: CASSLAPGTRAHEQYF. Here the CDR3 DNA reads TGTGCCAGTAGTCTTGCCCCCGGGACAAGGGCCCACGAGCAGTACTTC.

CDR3 sequence: CAISGDINNSPLHF. In nucleotides, the CDR3 is TGTGCCATCAGCGGGGACATCAATAATTCACCCCTCCACTTT. This chain connects TRBV10-3 to TRBJ1-6; maybe TRBD1 (6 bases). Between the trimmed V and J ends, which lost 6 bases and 5 bases, there was a span of 11 bases. Germline CDR1 ENHRY, CDR2 SYGVKD. The CDR3 consists of 14 residues.

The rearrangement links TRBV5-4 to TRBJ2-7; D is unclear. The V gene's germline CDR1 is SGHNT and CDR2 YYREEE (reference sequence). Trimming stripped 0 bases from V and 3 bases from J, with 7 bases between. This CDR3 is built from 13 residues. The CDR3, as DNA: TGTGCCAGCAGCTTGGAGCCCCACTACGAGCAGTACTTC. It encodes CASSLEPHYEQYF.

CDR3 coding DNA: TGTGCCAGCATCCAGGGGACGGGCTATGGCTACACCTTC. Translating it yields CASIQGTGYGYTF. V and J are TRBV28 and TRBJ1-2; D perhaps matches TRBD1 (6 bases). The length of the CDR3 is 13 residues. The germline V gene encodes CDR1 MDHEN and CDR2 SYDVKM. The V gene lost 7 bases and the J gene lost 4 bases, with 13 bases spanning the gap.

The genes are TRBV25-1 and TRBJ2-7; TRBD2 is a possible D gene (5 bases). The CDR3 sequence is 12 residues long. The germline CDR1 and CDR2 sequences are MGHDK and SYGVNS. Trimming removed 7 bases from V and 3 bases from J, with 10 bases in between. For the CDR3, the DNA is TGTGCCAGCACGGGGAACAGCTACGAGCAGTACTTC. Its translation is CASTGNSYEQYF.

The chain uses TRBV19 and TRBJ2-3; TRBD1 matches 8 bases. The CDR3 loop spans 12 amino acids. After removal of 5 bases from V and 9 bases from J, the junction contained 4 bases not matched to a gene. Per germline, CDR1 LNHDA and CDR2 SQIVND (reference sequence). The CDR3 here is CASSLGQATQYF. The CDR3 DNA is TGTGCCAGTAGTCTGGGACAGGCCACGCAGTATTTT.

The CDR3: CASSQYPARNTIYF. In DNA form, the CDR3 reads TGTGCCAGCAGCCAATACCCAGCGAGAAACACCATATATTTT. This rearrangement joins TRBV3-1 (or the pseudogene TRBV3-2) to TRBJ1-3; no clear D. The ends were cut back, 2 bases at V and 5 bases at J, with 10 bases in the middle. Germline V gene data show CDR1 as LGHDT and CDR2 as YNNKEL (reference sequence). This CDR3 contains 14 residues.

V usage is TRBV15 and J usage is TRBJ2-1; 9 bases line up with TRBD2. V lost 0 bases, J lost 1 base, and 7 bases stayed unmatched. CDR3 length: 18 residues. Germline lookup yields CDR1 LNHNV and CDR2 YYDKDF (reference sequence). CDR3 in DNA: TGTGCCACCAGCAGAGATAGCAAGCGGGGGGTTTCCTACAATGAGCAGTTCTTC. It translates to CATSRDSKRGVSYNEQFF. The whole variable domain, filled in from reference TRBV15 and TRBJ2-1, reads DAMVIQNPRYQVTQFGKPVTLSCSQTLNHNVMYWYQQKSSQAPKLLFHYYDKDFNNEADTPDNFQSRRPNTSFCFLDIRSPGLGDTAMYLCATSRDSKRGVSYNEQFFGPGTRLTVL.

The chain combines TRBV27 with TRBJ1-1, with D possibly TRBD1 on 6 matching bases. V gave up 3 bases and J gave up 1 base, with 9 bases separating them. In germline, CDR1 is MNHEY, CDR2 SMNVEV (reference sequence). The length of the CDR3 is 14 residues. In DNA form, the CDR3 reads TGTGCCAGCAGTTTTACAGGGAGGAACACTGAAGCTTTCTTT. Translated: CASSFTGRNTEAFF.

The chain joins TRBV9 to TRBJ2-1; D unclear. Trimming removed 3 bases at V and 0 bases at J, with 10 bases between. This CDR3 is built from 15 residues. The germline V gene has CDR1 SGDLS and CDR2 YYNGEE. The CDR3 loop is CASSGLATSYNEQFF. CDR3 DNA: TGTGCCAGCAGCGGCTTGGCCACCTCCTACAATGAGCAGTTCTTC.

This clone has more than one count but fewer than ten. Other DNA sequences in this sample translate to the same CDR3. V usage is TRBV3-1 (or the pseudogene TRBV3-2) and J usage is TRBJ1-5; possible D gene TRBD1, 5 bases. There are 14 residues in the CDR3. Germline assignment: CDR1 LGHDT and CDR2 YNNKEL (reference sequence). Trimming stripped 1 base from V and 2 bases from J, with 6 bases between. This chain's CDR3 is CASSQGRGNQPQHF. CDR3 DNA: TGTGCCAGCAGCCAAGGCAGGGGCAATCAGCCCCAGCATTTT.

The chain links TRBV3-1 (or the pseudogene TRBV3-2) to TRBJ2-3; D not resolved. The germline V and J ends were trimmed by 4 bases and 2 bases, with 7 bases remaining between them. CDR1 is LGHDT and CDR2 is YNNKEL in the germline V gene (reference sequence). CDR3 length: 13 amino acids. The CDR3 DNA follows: TGTGCCAGCAGCCCCCTTTTCACAGATACGCAGTATTTT. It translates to CASSPLFTDTQYF.

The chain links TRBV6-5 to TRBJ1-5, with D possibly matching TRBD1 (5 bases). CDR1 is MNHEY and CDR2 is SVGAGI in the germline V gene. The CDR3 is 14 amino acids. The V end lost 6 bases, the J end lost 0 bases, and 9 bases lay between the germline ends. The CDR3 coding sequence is TGTGCCAGCAGCCGACAGCCTAGCAATCAGCCCCAGCATTTT. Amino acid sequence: CASSRQPSNQPQHF.

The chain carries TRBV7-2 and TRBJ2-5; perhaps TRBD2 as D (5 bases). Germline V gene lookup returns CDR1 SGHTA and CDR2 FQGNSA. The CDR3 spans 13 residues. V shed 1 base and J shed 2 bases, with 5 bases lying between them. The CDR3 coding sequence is TGTGCCAGCAGCTTAGGACTACAAGAGACCCAGTACTTC. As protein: CASSLGLQETQYF.

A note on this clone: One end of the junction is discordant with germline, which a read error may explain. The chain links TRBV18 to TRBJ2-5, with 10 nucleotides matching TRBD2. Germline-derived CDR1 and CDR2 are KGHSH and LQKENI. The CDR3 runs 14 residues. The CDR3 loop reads CVSSPAGGFETQYF. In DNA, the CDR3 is TGTGTCAGCTCACCAGCGGGGGGGTTTGAGACCCAGTACTTC. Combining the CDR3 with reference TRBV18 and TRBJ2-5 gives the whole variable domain NAGVMQNPRHLVRRRGQEARLRCSPMKGHSHVYWYRQLPEEGLKFMVYLQKENIIDESGMPKERFSAEFPKEGPSILRIQQVVRGDSAAYFCVSSPAGGFETQYFGPGTRLLVL.

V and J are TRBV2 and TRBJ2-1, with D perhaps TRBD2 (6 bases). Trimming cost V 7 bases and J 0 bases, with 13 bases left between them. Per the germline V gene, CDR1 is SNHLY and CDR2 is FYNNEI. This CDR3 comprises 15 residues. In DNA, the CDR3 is TGTGCCAGCACAACCGACGGGAGCTCCTACAATGAGCAGTTCTTC. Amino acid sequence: CASTTDGSSYNEQFF.

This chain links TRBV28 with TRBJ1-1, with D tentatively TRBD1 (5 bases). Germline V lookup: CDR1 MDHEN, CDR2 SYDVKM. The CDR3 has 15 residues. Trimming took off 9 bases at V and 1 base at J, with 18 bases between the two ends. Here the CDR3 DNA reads TGTGCCAGTCAGTCCCCCGCAGGGCCGAACACTGAAGCTTTCTTT. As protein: CASQSPAGPNTEAFF.

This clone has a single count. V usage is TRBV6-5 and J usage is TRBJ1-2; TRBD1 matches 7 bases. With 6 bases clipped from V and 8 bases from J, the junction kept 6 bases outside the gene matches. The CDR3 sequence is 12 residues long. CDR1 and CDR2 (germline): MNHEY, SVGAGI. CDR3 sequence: CASRKGAGGYTF. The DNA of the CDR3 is TGTGCCAGCAGAAAGGGGGCAGGGGGCTACACCTTC.

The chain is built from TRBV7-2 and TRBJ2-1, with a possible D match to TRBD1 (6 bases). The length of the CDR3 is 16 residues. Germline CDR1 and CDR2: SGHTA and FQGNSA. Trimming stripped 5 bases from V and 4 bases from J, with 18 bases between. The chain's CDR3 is CASSPAGQPTYNEQFF. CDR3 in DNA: TGTGCCAGCAGCCCCGCCGGACAGCCAACTTACAATGAGCAGTTCTTC. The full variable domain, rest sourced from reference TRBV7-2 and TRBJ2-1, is GAGVSQSPSNKVTEKGKDVELRCDPISGHTALYWYRQSLGQGLEFLIYFQGNSAPDKSGLPSDRFSAERTGGSVSTLTIQRTQQEDSAVYLCASSPAGQPTYNEQFFGPGTRLTVL.

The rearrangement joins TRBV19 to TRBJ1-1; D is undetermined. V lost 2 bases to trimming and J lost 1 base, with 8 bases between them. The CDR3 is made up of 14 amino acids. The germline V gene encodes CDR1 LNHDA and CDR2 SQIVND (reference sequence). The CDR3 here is CASSIRGQNTEAFF. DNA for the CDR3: TGTGCCAGTAGTATAAGAGGCCAGAACACTGAAGCTTTCTTT.

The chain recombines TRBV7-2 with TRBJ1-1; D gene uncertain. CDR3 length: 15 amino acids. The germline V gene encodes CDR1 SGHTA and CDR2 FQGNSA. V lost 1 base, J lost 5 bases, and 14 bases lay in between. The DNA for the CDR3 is TGTGCCAGCAGCTTAGGGGCGGGTCTAAGGACTGAAGCTTTCTTT. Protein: CASSLGAGLRTEAFF. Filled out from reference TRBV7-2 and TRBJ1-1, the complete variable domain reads GAGVSQSPSNKVTEKGKDVELRCDPISGHTALYWYRQSLGQGLEFLIYFQGNSAPDKSGLPSDRFSAERTGGSVSTLTIQRTQQEDSAVYLCASSLGAGLRTEAFFGQGTRLTVV.

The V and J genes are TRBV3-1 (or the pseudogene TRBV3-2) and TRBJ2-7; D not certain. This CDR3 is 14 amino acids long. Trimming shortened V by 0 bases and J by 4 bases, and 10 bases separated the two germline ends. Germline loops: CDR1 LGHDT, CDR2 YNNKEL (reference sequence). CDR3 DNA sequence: TGTGCCAGCAGCCAAGAACCTAGTTATTACGAGCAGTACTTC. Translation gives CASSQEPSYYEQYF.

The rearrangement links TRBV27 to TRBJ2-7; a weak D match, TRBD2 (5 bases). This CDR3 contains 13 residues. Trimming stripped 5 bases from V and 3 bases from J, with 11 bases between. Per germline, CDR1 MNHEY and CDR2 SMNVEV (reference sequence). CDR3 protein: CASSKEEGYEQYF. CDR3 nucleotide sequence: TGTGCCAGCAGTAAGGAAGAGGGCTACGAGCAGTACTTC.

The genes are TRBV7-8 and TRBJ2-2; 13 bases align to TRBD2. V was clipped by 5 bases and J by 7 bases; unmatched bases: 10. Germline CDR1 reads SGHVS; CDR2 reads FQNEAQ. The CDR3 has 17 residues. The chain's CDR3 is CASSAGLAGAAGGELFF. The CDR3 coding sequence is TGTGCCAGCAGCGCCGGACTAGCGGGGGCCGCGGGCGGGGAGCTGTTTTTT. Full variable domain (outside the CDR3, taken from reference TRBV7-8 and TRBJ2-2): GAGVSQSPRYKVAKRGQDVALRCDPISGHVSLFWYQQALGQGPEFLTYFQNEAQLDKSGLPSDRFFAERPEGSVSTLKIQRTQQEDSAVYLCASSAGLAGAAGGELFFGEGSRLTVL.